This T cell receptor beta chain originates from a study of CD8+ T cells in alopecia areata. Study-level findings and limits: Tofacitinib yielded significantly lower scalp clonality and fewer expanded CD8+ clones among the top 100. Alopecia totalis/universalis scalp especially showed more expanded CD8+ clones than normal scalp.

Details on this clone: The antigen remains undetermined.

Treatment meaning: oral pan-JAK inhibitor, 5-10 mg twice daily. As the sequencing template, cDNA was produced by extracting RNA and reverse transcribing it. Here immunoSEQ multiplex PCR was the method, and the copy in TCRdb shows in-frame clones only, minus some. The table has some 45,000 clones, about nine tenths seen once. The CDR3 spans 12 residues. Germline CDR1 MDHEN, CDR2 SYDVKM. The chain uses TRBV28 and TRBJ2-5, with D tentatively TRBD1 (5 bases). The J call could be wrong; TRBJ2-7 is a better fit for the DNA end. Material: CD8+ T cells sorted from blood, obtained at week 24, from a patient treated with tofacitinib. The origin of this receptor is a human donor with alopecia areata. The CDR3, as DNA: TGTGCCAGCAGTTTACAGGGTAACGAGCAGTACTTC. Translating it yields CASSLQGNEQYF.